The T cell receptor (beta chain) under discussion was sequenced for a study of beta chain features in type 1 diabetes. Expressed TCRB transcripts were sequenced because the entire RNA isolate underwent reverse transcription. The assay was immunoSEQ multiplex PCR, and TCRdb's table has in-frame clones only and misses some. The sample has under 800,000 clones, 15% to 17% seen once. Germline lookup yields CDR1 MDHEN and CDR2 SYDVKM. The CDR3 has 12 amino acids. This TCR was sampled from a young man in good health. The chain carries TRBV28 and TRBJ1-2; D unresolved. Sequencing was carried out using naive CD4+ T cells from blood. The CDR3 sequence is CASGLEGYGYTF. CDR3 DNA: TGTGCAAGTGGGCTGGAGGGCTATGGCTACACCTTC.